Below, 23 T cell receptor beta chains from the same sample are listed, as sequenced in a study of breast tumors, draining lymph nodes, adjacent tissues. In TCRdb, the multiplex PCR reads were re-called with MiXCR into one record per CDR3 protein. The sample gives about 25,000 distinct CDR3 sequences, under 30% of which show up once; approximately 15% is in the top ten. Sequencing was performed on breast tumor tissue. Every receptor here comes from a female donor with breast cancer. Some clones in this sample may be carry-over from other donors' samples.

This rearrangement joins TRBV27 to TRBJ1-2; 9 bases align to TRBD1. The CDR3 sequence is 14 residues long. The V segment lost 7 bases and the J segment 2 bases; nucleotides outside the gene matches: 5. Germline V lookup: CDR1 MNHEY, CDR2 SMNVEV (reference sequence). CDR3 region: CASTDRGSNYGYTF. The CDR3 coding sequence is TGTGCCAGCACCGACAGGGGGTCCAACTATGGCTACACCTTC.

This clonotype has a count of ten or more. The genes are TRBV7-9 and TRBJ2-7; 8 positions agree with TRBD1. This CDR3 has 15 amino acids. The ends lost 4 bases at V and 5 bases at J; junction bases unmatched: 10. CDR1 is SEHNR and CDR2 is FQNEAQ in the germline V gene (reference sequence). CDR3 DNA: TGTGCCAGCAGCTCAGCGGACAGGGCACCTAACGAGCAGTACTTC. This sequence encodes CASSSADRAPNEQYF.

In its sample, this clonotype was seen a few times. The V call is TRBV20-1, the J call TRBJ1-1; D unclear. Germline assignment: CDR1 DFQATT and CDR2 SNEGSKA (reference sequence). V dropped 1 base and J dropped 0 bases, with 9 bases sitting between them. The CDR3 is 14 residues long. CDR3 DNA sequence: TGCAGTGCTAGAGTGGGCAATATGAACACTGAAGCTTTCTTT. It translates to CSARVGNMNTEAFF.

In its sample, this clonotype was seen many times. This chain uses TRBV7-2 with TRBJ2-5, with TRBD2 matching over 9 bases. Trimming removed 2 bases from V and 4 bases from J; junction bases left unmatched: 8. Per the germline V gene, CDR1 is SGHTA and CDR2 is FQGNSA. CDR3 length equals 16 residues. CDR3: CASSLSRGLAIETQYF. The CDR3 DNA reads TGTGCCAGCAGCTTATCCCGGGGACTAGCCATAGAGACCCAGTACTTC.

This clonotype has ten or more counts. The chain combines TRBV2 with TRBJ2-7, with TRBD2 identical over 8 bases. This CDR3 has 12 residues. Trimming took 10 bases from V and 5 from J; bases not matched to a gene: 7. Germline CDR1 SNHLY, CDR2 FYNNEI. The CDR3 DNA is TGTGCCACCGGACTAGCAGGCAACGAGCAGTACTTC. Translated, it gives CATGLAGNEQYF.

This clonotype was counted many times. The V call is TRBV12-3 or TRBV12-4, the J call TRBJ2-1; D is undetermined. The CDR3 loop spans 13 amino acids. Trimming removed 1 base from V and 6 bases from J, with 7 bases in between. The DNA of the CDR3 is TGTGCCAGCAGTTTAGGAAGCATCAATGAGCAGTTCTTC. This translates into CASSLGSINEQFF.

This clonotype was seen repeatedly, ten times or more. The V and J genes are TRBV6-4 and TRBJ2-3, with 13 bases identical to TRBD2. V shed 6 bases, J shed 5 bases, and the junction held 5 bases outside the gene matches. The CDR3 is 15 amino acids. From germline, CDR1 is MRHNA and CDR2 SNTAGT. The DNA of the CDR3 is TGTGCCAGCAGAAGACTAGCGGGAGGCGAAGATACGCAGTATTTT. This codes for CASRRLAGGEDTQYF.

In its sample, this clonotype was seen a few times. CDR3 DNA: TGTGCCAGCATCGGGACAGCCGCTCAAGAGACCCAGTACTTC. This encodes CASIGTAAQETQYF. The rearrangement joins TRBV28 to TRBJ2-5; 7 bases agree with TRBD1. J gave up 2 bases and V 7 bases, and 7 bases lay outside the gene matches. The CDR3 sequence is 14 residues long. Per germline, CDR1 MDHEN and CDR2 SYDVKM.

This clonotype was recorded at least ten times. The chain combines TRBV30 with TRBJ2-1; D perhaps matches TRBD2 (7 bases). This CDR3 spans 13 amino acids. The V gene's germline CDR1 is GTSNPN and CDR2 SVGIG (reference sequence). Between the trimmed V and J ends, which lost 6 bases and 2 bases, there was a span of 11 bases. The CDR3 here is CACGGGAYNEQFF. DNA for the CDR3: TGTGCCTGCGGAGGGGGGGCCTACAATGAGCAGTTCTTC.

At least ten counts were recorded for this clonotype. This rearrangement joins TRBV12-3 or TRBV12-4 to TRBJ1-5, with D perhaps TRBD1 (6 bases). CDR3 length equals 15 residues. V was cut by 2 bases and J by 3 bases, with 11 bases left in between. The CDR3 coding sequence is TGTGCCAGCAGTTTATTCGCAGGGGCCAATCAGCCCCAGCATTTT. Translated, it gives CASSLFAGANQPQHF.

This clonotype was seen many times. J is TRBJ2-7 and V is TRBV20-1, with 10 bases fitting TRBD1. Trimming cost V 6 bases and J 2 bases; bases outside gene matches: 7. The CDR3 is 14 residues long. The V gene's germline CDR1 is DFQATT and CDR2 SNEGSKA (reference sequence). CDR3 in amino acids: CSAPSGQGTYEQYF. CDR3 DNA: TGCAGTGCCCCCTCGGGACAGGGGACCTACGAGCAGTACTTC.

Ten or more counts support this clonotype. The chain employs TRBV11-2 and TRBJ2-5; D ambiguous. CDR1 is SGHAT, CDR2 FQNNGV, per germline. CDR3 length equals 14 residues. Trimming took off 5 bases at V and 1 base at J, with 11 bases between the two ends. In nucleotides, the CDR3 is TGTGCCAGCAGCCCTGAATCCCCCCAAGAGACCCAGTACTTC. This encodes CASSPESPQETQYF.

This clonotype appeared many times. The chain couples TRBV7-2 to TRBJ2-1; D uncertain. Trimming took off 5 bases at V and 6 bases at J, with 11 bases between the two ends. CDR1 is SGHTA, CDR2 FQGNSA, per germline. The CDR3 is made up of 13 amino acids. CDR3 amino acids: CASSPRRANEQFF. The CDR3 DNA follows: TGTGCCAGCAGCCCTAGAAGGGCCAATGAGCAGTTCTTC.

A word on this clonotype: Since a much larger clone is just one base distant, this may be a read error. The CDR3 nucleotides read TGTGCCAGCACCCTAGACAGGGGTAACTATGGCTACACCTTC. This gives the protein CASTLDRGNYGYTF. This rearrangement joins TRBV5-4 to TRBJ1-2; 8 bases match TRBD1. The length of the CDR3 is 14 residues. CDR1 SGHNT and CDR2 YYREEE come from the germline V gene (reference sequence). Losses at the gene ends were 6 bases for V and 1 base for J; bases not matched to a gene: 5.

This clonotype has a count of ten or more. The gene calls are TRBV9 and TRBJ2-5, with D possibly being TRBD2 (5 bases). The germline CDR1 and CDR2 sequences are SGDLS and YYNGEE. CDR3 length: 15 amino acids. V dropped 0 bases and J dropped 5 bases, with 14 bases sitting between them. CDR3 DNA: TGTGCCAGCAGCGTAGGGGTTGCGGACTGGGAGACCCAGTACTTC. It specifies CASSVGVADWETQYF.

This clonotype was observed a few times. J is TRBJ1-1 and V is TRBV25-1; 12 bases map to TRBD1. The V segment lost 2 bases and the J segment 0 bases; nucleotides outside the gene matches: 4. The CDR3 extends over 17 amino acids. Per germline, CDR1 MGHDK and CDR2 SYGVNS. DNA for the CDR3: TGTGCCAGCAGTGAAGGGACAGGGGGCCCTCTGAACACTGAAGCTTTCTTT. Protein sequence: CASSEGTGGPLNTEAFF.

This clonotype was seen only a few times. The chain has TRBV11-2 and TRBJ1-1, with a possible D match to TRBD1 (5 bases). This CDR3 has 14 amino acids. Per germline, CDR1 SGHAT and CDR2 FQNNGV. Trimming left V 6 bases short and J 5 bases short, with 16 bases between. The CDR3, as DNA: TGTGCCAGCAGGTCTGGACACGCGGAAACTGAAGCTTTCTTT. Amino acid sequence: CASRSGHAETEAFF.

This clonotype was picked up many times. This chain joins TRBV20-1 and TRBJ2-5; no clear D. Looked up from germline, CDR1 is DFQATT and CDR2 is SNEGSKA (reference sequence). With 0 bases removed from V and 5 bases from J, the gap between germline ends came to 4 bases. The CDR3 is 11 residues long. CDR3 bases: TGCAGTGCTAGAGATTACGAGACCCAGTACTTC. Translating gives CSARDYETQYF.

The V call is TRBV27, the J call TRBJ2-7, with 7 bases matching TRBD1. CDR1 and CDR2 (germline): MNHEY, SMNVEV (reference sequence). The junction had 2 bases not matched to a gene; V was cut back by 3 bases and J by 0 bases. The CDR3 length is 14 residues. The CDR3 protein is CASSLTGNSYEQYF. The CDR3 nucleotides are TGTGCCAGCAGTTTGACAGGGAACTCCTACGAGCAGTACTTC.

This clonotype was counted ten times or more. This chain links TRBV5-1 with TRBJ1-2; 10 bases fit TRBD1. Germline CDR1 and CDR2: SGHRS and YFSETQ. The CDR3 is 15 residues long. Trimming took 0 bases from V and 7 from J; bases not matched to a gene: 6. CDR3 protein: CASSLETGGSGGYTF. The CDR3 DNA follows: TGCGCCAGCAGCTTGGAGACAGGGGGCAGTGGTGGCTACACCTTC. Looking up the rest from reference TRBV5-1 and TRBJ1-2 gives the full variable domain: KAGVTQTPRYLIKTRGQQVTLSCSPISGHRSVSWYQQTPGQGLQFLFEYFSETQRNKGNFPGRFSGRQFSNSRSEMNVSTLELGDSALYLCASSLETGGSGGYTFGSGTRLTVV.

This clonotype was seen repeatedly, ten times or more. The chain carries TRBV15 and TRBJ2-2; TRBD1 is a possible D gene (5 bases). CDR1 and CDR2 (germline): LNHNV, YYDKDF (reference sequence). V lost 0 bases and J 7 bases, leaving 18 bases between the germline ends. The CDR3 totals 17 residues. CDR3 nucleotide sequence: TGTGCCACCAGCAGAGATCTATCGTTAGGGGAACACGGGGAGCTGTTTTTT. Translated: CATSRDLSLGEHGELFF.

In its sample, this clonotype ranks as medium-sized. J is TRBJ1-2 and V is TRBV29-1; TRBD1 is a possible D gene (6 bases). Per germline, CDR1 SQVTM and CDR2 ANQGSEA. The V and J ends lost 3 bases and 6 bases respectively, with 17 bases between them. CDR3 length: 14 residues. The CDR3 loop reads CSVDWGATTNGYTF. DNA of the CDR3: TGCAGCGTTGATTGGGGGGCGACGACGAATGGCTACACCTTC.

As to this clonotype: Without the conserved terminal phenylalanine or tryptophan, this CDR3 likely stems from a read error. The chain carries TRBV3-1 and TRBJ2-7; no definite D call. Germline lookup yields CDR1 LGHDT and CDR2 YNNKEL (reference sequence). The CDR3 totals 11 residues. The CDR3 region has the DNA TGTGCCTGCAGCCAATCCTACGAGCAGTACTCC. Translation: CACSQSYEQYS.